This T cell receptor (beta chain) was captured in a study of blood T cell repertoires in COVID-19. Study-level background: Samples of COVID-19 (acute and convalescent) were obtained from the United States, Italy and Spain. T cells, B-cell-depleted T cells, or PBMCs supplied cDNA or gDNA.

The trim removed 2 bases at V and 10 bases at J, leaving 9 bases unmatched. The CDR3 totals 15 residues. From germline, CDR1 is SGHAT and CDR2 FQNNGV. How the authors handled the data: Estimation of nucleated cell counts was performed using reference gene primer amplification. Sequenced by immunoSEQ multiplex PCR; TCRdb stores in-frame clones only, minus some. The V and J calls and clone size come from that table; D and trimming were worked out from the DNA. The data contain about 70,000 clones, around 86% of them seen just once; the ten biggest clones take up 9.5% to 15%. The chain joins TRBV11-2 to TRBJ2-1, with 9 bases matching TRBD2. Material: peripheral blood. This sequence originates from a human donor in a cohort sampled during active COVID-19. CDR3 sequence (DNA): TGTGCCAGCAGCTTATTAGCGGGGGATCGTCGGGAGCAGTTCTTC. This translates into CASSLLAGDRREQFF.